This T cell receptor (beta chain) is from a study of Graves' ophthalmopathy and Graves' hyperthyroidism. Diagnostic conclusions were grounded in clinical symptoms, serum thyroxine, TRAb, thyroid ultrasound and orbital computed tomography. PBMCs stemmed from around 10 ml of fresh peripheral blood. The V gene end was trimmed by 3 bases and the J gene end by 3 bases; junction bases not matched to a gene: 11. The CDR3 spans 16 residues. Germline loops: CDR1 SNHLY, CDR2 FYNNEI. TCR beta CDR3 amplification used RNA transcripts. First-round RT-PCR with HTBI primers preceded a second-round multiplex PCR. TCRdb redid the calling of the multiplex PCR reads with MiXCR, one entry per CDR3 protein. In the table there are hundreds of thousands of distinct CDR3 sequences, just over 40% of which are singletons.

J is TRBJ2-7 and V is TRBV2; 7 nucleotides line up with TRBD1. Material: peripheral blood. This clonotype was sampled from an adult man with Graves' ophthalmopathy. CDR3 residues: CASSENRGQMVYEQYF. CDR3 nucleotide sequence: TGTGCCAGCAGTGAGAACAGGGGACAGATGGTCTACGAGCAGTACTTC.